This T cell receptor beta chain emerged from a study of neoadjuvant nivolumab and ipilimumab in lung cancer. Study findings and constraints: Only a single major-pathologic-response sample was available for clonality analysis.

CDR1 is SGHDT, CDR2 YYEEEE, per germline. The ends were cut back, 2 bases at V and 0 bases at J, with 9 bases in the middle. CDR3 length equals 15 residues. A note on this clone: The antigen is undetermined.

Measured with immunoSEQ multiplex PCR; TCRdb has only the in-frame clones, and not every one. The repertoire includes 25,000 to 30,000 clones, 60% to 85% of them detected once, and roughly 18% sits in the top ten. This TCR came from an adult with non-small cell lung cancer. The sequenced sample was tumor tissue, obtained after neoadjuvant nivolumab, alone or with ipilimumab, at or shortly before surgery. The rearrangement uses TRBV5-6 and TRBJ1-3; no clear D. The CDR3 DNA reads TGTGCCAGCAGCTTCGGGCAGACCTCTGGAAACACCATATATTTT. Translated: CASSFGQTSGNTIYF.